Listed here are 6 T cell receptor beta chains from one sample, sequenced in a study of tumor-infiltrating lymphocytes in primary liver carcinoma. A primer matching the constant region was used to make TCR beta cDNA from around 460 ng of total RNA. Libraries covering TCR beta were generated through three nested multiplex PCR rounds (using a slightly modified ARM-PCR). Both of the initial two PCR rounds ran for approximately 11 cycles and employed TRBV1-TRBV30 forward primers alongside a C-beta reverse primer. Each CDR3 protein is one row after TCRdb ran MiXCR on the multiplex PCR reads. The sample has some 94,000 distinct CDR3 sequences; around 63% are singletons. From unsorted bulk tissue weighing 20-30 mg, DNA and RNA were co-extracted. Sequencing input: liver tumor tissue from sampling region 5. Subset of the sample: tumor region T5, tumor centre. These receptors came from a woman aged 55-69 years with primary liver carcinoma and hepatitis B virus infection.

With regard to this clonotype: The missing conserved phenylalanine or tryptophan at the end of this CDR3 makes a read error likely. The chain links TRBV11-2 to TRBJ2-7; TRBD1 agrees at 8 bases. The CDR3 totals 13 residues. Germline lookup yields CDR1 SGHAT and CDR2 FQNNGV. CDR3 loop: CVSSLGQGYEQYY. In DNA form, the CDR3 reads TGTGTCAGCAGCTTAGGACAGGGCTACGAGCAGTACTAC.

As concerns this clonotype: A much larger clone differs from this one at a single base, so this may be a read error. The J gene is TRBJ1-2, the V gene TRBV14, with TRBD1 matching 10 bases. The V and J ends lost 5 bases and 8 bases, in that order; junction bases with no gene match: 8. Germline V gene sequence: CDR1 SGHDN, CDR2 FVKESK. This CDR3 region has 14 residues. The CDR3 protein is CASSVQGQGIGYTF. CDR3 bases: TGTGCCAGCAGCGTCCAGGGACAGGGGATCGGCTACACCTTC.

Remarks on this clonotype: A read error may be the cause here, since a much bigger clone is one base away. This chain connects TRBV7-9 to TRBJ1-2; no definite D call. The CDR3 spans 17 residues. CDR1 and CDR2 (germline): SEHNR, FQNEAQ (reference sequence). DNA of the CDR3: TGTGCCAGCACCTTATATAGCCCCGAGGCGGCCAACTATGGCTACACCTTC. This encodes CASTLYSPEAANYGYTF.

This clonotype was recorded at least ten times. This chain connects TRBV29-1 to TRBJ1-2; possibly TRBD1 for D (6 bases). Per the germline V gene, CDR1 is SQVTM and CDR2 is ANQGSEA. The length of the CDR3 is 15 residues. The ends were cut back, 7 bases at V and 1 base at J, with 19 bases in the middle. CDR3 DNA: TGCAGCGCCAACGGGGGGCCGCGGGGTAACTATGGCTACACCTTC. It encodes CSANGGPRGNYGYTF. The whole variable domain, remainder taken from reference TRBV29-1 and TRBJ1-2, is SAVISQKPSRDICQRGTSLTIQCQVDSQVTMMFWYRQQPGQSLTLIATANQGSEATYESGFVIDKFPISRPNLTFSTLTVSNMSPEDSSIYLCSANGGPRGNYGYTFGSGTRLTVV.

The chain carries TRBV6-2 or TRBV6-3 and TRBJ2-2; 7 bases agree with TRBD1. V was clipped by 7 bases and J by 5 bases; unmatched bases: 19. The CDR3 runs to 18 residues. Germline CDR1 and CDR2: MNHEY and SVGEGT. DNA of the CDR3: TGTGCCAGCACCCTGCTAGGGGGCCCGGGATGGGGTACCGGGGAGCTGTTTTTT. It specifies CASTLLGGPGWGTGELFF.

In regard to this clonotype: Mismatch with germline at one junction end may stem from a read error. The chain recombines TRBV11-1 with TRBJ2-2; D perhaps matches TRBD1 (6 bases). The CDR3 contains 15 residues. Per germline, CDR1 SGHAT and CDR2 FQDESV (reference sequence). CDR3 nucleotide sequence: TGTGCCAGCAGCTTGCGACAGGTAAGCACCGGGGAGCTGCTATTT. This codes for CASSLRQVSTGELLF.